This T cell receptor beta chain was sequenced during a study of blood T cells in healthy people across ages. Together with a sample-barcoded 5' primer, a J-beta primer mix was included in a second PCR lasting about 7 to 11 cycles. TCRdb passed the 5' RACE reads through MiXCR, listing each CDR3 protein once. Of 890,000 or so distinct CDR3 sequences listed, around 68% are singletons. This CDR3 contains 16 residues. The trim removed 6 bases at V and 1 base at J, leaving 8 bases unmatched. Germline CDR1 and CDR2: MDHEN and SYDVKM. Healthy individuals of Caucasian origin from Russia, aged 6 to 90, served as donors.

The rearrangement joins TRBV28 to TRBJ1-2; 10 bases align to TRBD1. Sequenced input: blood. This sequence was found in a young man in good health. CDR3: CASSSPGQGINYGYTF. CDR3 sequence (DNA): TGTGCCAGCAGCTCTCCGGGACAGGGGATTAACTATGGCTACACCTTC.